This is a list of T cell receptor beta chains from one sample in a study of blood T cell repertoires in COVID-19. The assay was immunoSEQ multiplex PCR, and TCRdb's table has in-frame clones only and misses some. The sample has more than 250,000 clones, 90% seen once. Material: PBMCs or T cells enriched from blood (not recorded which). All receptors come from a woman aged 18-29 years with acute COVID-19. Each CDR3 is given with its conserved first and last residue. The D gene is left open where the match is weak. Only some rows state a clone size, as once, few, many or a class for expanded clones.

>TRBD1|TRBV7-2|TRBJ1-4|14|NA
CASNGGTGDEKLFF
TGTGCCAGCAACGGCGGGACAGGGGATGAAAAACTGTTTTTT
>NA|TRBV5-1|TRBJ2-2|15|NA
CASSSALSGTGELFF
TGCGCCAGCAGCTCCGCCCTATCTGGCACCGGGGAGCTGTTTTTT
>TRBD2|TRBV7-9|TRBJ2-3|15|NA
CASSGTTLSTDTQYF
TGTGCCAGCAGCGGGACTACTCTAAGCACAGATACGCAGTATTTT
>NA|TRBV19|TRBJ2-1|15|NA
CASSQDSATYNEQFF
TGTGCCAGTAGTCAAGACTCAGCCACCTACAATGAGCAGTTCTTC
>TRBD1|TRBV7-9|TRBJ1-1|14|NA
CASRKRTGPTEAFF
TGTGCCAGCAGAAAAAGGACAGGGCCCACTGAAGCTTTCTTT
>NA|TRBV5-5|TRBJ2-7|16|NA
CASSRGIDGFSYEQYF
TGTGCCAGCAGCCGCGGAATCGACGGTTTCTCCTACGAGCAGTACTTC
>TRBD1|TRBV28|TRBJ1-2|15|NA
CASSSTGGANYGYTF
TGTGCCAGCAGTTCGACAGGGGGAGCTAACTATGGCTACACCTTC
>TRBD2|TRBV28|TRBJ2-3|14|NA
CASSSGTTGDTQYF
TGTGCCAGCAGTTCTGGGACTACGGGAGATACGCAGTATTTT
>NA|TRBV13|TRBJ2-7|14|NA
CASSRGGRRVEQYF
TGTGCCAGCAGCCGCGGGGGCCGGAGGGTCGAGCAGTACTTC
>NA|TRBV27|TRBJ1-1|18|NA
CASSLSAGQFLANTEAFF
TGTGCCAGCAGTTTATCGGCCGGACAGTTCTTGGCGAACACTGAAGCTTTCTTT
>TRBD1|TRBV27|TRBJ2-3|17|NA
CASSFGPRPGGLDTQYF
TGTGCCAGCAGTTTCGGGCCGAGGCCAGGGGGTTTGGATACGCAGTATTTT
>NA|TRBV25-1|TRBJ1-2|14|NA
CARNPRRGFTGYTF
TGTGCCAGGAACCCTAGGAGGGGTTTCACGGGCTACACCTTC
>NA|TRBV5-1|TRBJ1-4|14|NA
CASSLGGSKEKLFF
TGCGCCAGCAGCCTTGGGGGCTCCAAAGAAAAACTGTTTTTT
>TRBD1|TRBV2|TRBJ1-2|13|NA
CASSLDRDYGYTF
TGTGCCAGCAGTCTTGACAGGGACTATGGCTACACCTTC
>TRBD1|TRBV24-1|TRBJ2-7|15|NA
CATSDRTGGLYEQYF
TGTGCCACCAGTGACAGGACAGGGGGCCTCTACGAGCAGTACTTC
>NA|TRBV19|TRBJ2-2|15|NA
CAVSRGAISTGELFF
TGTGCCGTTAGCAGGGGAGCCATCAGCACCGGGGAGCTGTTTTTT
>NA|TRBV4-3|TRBJ1-2|17|NA
CASSQEPAHRANYGYTF
TGCGCCAGCAGCCAAGAACCCGCCCACAGAGCAAACTATGGCTACACCTTC
>NA|TRBV29-1|TRBJ1-2|11|NA
CSVASNYGYTF
TGCAGCGTTGCCTCTAACTATGGCTACACCTTC
>TRBD1|TRBV7-6|TRBJ1-1|18|NA
CASSLGWGTAGVNTEAFF
TGTGCCAGCAGCTTAGGGTGGGGGACAGCCGGGGTGAACACTGAAGCTTTCTTT
>TRBD2|TRBV18|TRBJ2-2|17|NA
CASSPPWSGSLTGELFF
TGTGCCAGCTCACCACCTTGGAGCGGGAGTTTAACCGGGGAGCTGTTTTTT
>NA|TRBV2|TRBJ2-1|15|NA
CASRTGSALYNEQFF
TGTGCCAGCAGGACAGGTTCCGCTCTCTACAATGAGCAGTTCTTC
>TRBD2|TRBV19|TRBJ2-7|15|once
CASAGTSVNSYEQYF
TGTGCCAGCGCCGGGACTAGCGTAAACTCCTACGAGCAGTACTTC
>TRBD1|TRBV3-1/TRBV3-2|TRBJ2-1|17|NA
CASSQDRTGGASNEQFF
TGTGCCAGCAGCCAAGATAGGACAGGGGGCGCATCCAATGAGCAGTTCTTC
>TRBD1|TRBV27|TRBJ2-7|15|few
CASSRPGTGVYEQYF
TGTGCCAGCAGTCGTCCGGGGACAGGAGTCTACGAGCAGTACTTC
>NA|TRBV19|TRBJ1-2|13|NA
CASSTRASGGYTF
TGTGCCAGTAGTACTCGGGCGAGCGGGGGCTACACCTTC
>NA|TRBV20-1|TRBJ1-2|11|NA
CSARDQGGYTF
TGCAGTGCTAGAGATCAGGGTGGCTACACCTTC
>TRBD1|TRBV6-4|TRBJ2-6|16|NA
CASSTGTGAGANVLTF
TGTGCCAGCAGCACCGGGACAGGGGCCGGGGCCAACGTCCTGACTTTC